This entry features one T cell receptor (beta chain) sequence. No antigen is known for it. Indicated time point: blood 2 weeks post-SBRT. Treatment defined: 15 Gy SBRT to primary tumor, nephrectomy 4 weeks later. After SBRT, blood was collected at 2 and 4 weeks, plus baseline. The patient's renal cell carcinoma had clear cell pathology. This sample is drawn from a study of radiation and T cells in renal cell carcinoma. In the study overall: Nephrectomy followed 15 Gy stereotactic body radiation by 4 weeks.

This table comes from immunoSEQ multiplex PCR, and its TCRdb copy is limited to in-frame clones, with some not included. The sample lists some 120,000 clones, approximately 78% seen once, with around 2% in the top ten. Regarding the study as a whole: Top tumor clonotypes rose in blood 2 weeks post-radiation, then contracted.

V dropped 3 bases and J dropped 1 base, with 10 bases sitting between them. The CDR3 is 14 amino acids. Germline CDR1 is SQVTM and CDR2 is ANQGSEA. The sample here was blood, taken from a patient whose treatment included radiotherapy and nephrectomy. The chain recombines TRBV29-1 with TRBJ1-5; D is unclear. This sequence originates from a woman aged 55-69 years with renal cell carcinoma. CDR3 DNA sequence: TGCAGCGTTGAGACGGAGGGAAGCAATCAGCCCCAGCATTTT. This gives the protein CSVETEGSNQPQHF.